This T cell receptor beta chain was recovered during a study of technical replicates of blood from several donors. Assay: immunoSEQ multiplex PCR; the TCRdb copy retains only in-frame clones and omits some. This table holds approximately 70,000 clones, about nine tenths found once. CDR3 length: 15 amino acids. Trimming cost V 2 bases and J 4 bases; bases outside gene matches: 7. In germline, CDR1 is MNHNY, CDR2 SVGAGI (reference sequence). This chain links TRBV6-6 with TRBJ2-7; TRBD1 matches at 8 bases. The sequence was obtained from a human donor in good health. Some clones in this sample may be carry-over from other donors' samples. Sequencing was carried out using T cells isolated from PBMCs. The CDR3 DNA reads as TGTGCCAGCAGTTACATCTGGACAGGGCTTTACGAGCAGTACTTC. Translating it yields CASSYIWTGLYEQYF.